The entry below describes one T cell receptor beta chain. At least ten counts were recorded for this clonotype. This receptor's antigen is unknown. No per-base quality is available; no much larger clone lies one base away. The CDR3, from cysteine to phenylalanine, totals 18 residues. The entry retains the CDR3 DNA only, 54 bases that are in frame from base 1. The germline V end is reduced by 5 bases and the J end by 5 bases; junction bases left unmatched: 14. The CDR1 and CDR2 encoded by the germline V gene (reference sequence) are LNHDA and SQIVND. The source of the sample is a study of T cells in Graves' hyperthyroidism and ophthalmopathy (dated by TCRdb to the late 2010s). Regarding the research as a whole: Peripheral blood samples were taken at initial diagnosis, before any treatment was given. In addition, the study compared T-cell repertoires in thyroid tissue and in blood from about 6 Graves' hyperthyroidism patients. For training and testing, the 100 or so patients in the discovery cohort were randomly divided in a 7:3 ratio. Whether ophthalmopathy could be predicted prospectively was tested in an independent validation cohort made up of 18 to 20 hyperthyroidism patients plus 17 patients who later progressed to ophthalmopathy. To identify TCR V-J signatures that set the groups apart, the researchers used a discovery cohort of about a hundred patients, made up of around 42 with Graves' ophthalmopathy and some 58 with stable Graves' hyperthyroidism. Once sampling was done, hyperthyroidism patients were given methimazole at a starting dose of 30 mg daily, whereas ophthalmopathy patients were given high-dose intravenous methylprednisolone. According to the paper, TCR Vbeta CDR3 sequencing was carried out on more than 120 peripheral blood samples, which came from over 40 ophthalmopathy, approximately 72 hyperthyroidism and approximately 17 progressor patients.

The TCR beta CDR3 regions were amplified from the RNA transcripts. For the first round of RT-PCR on the TCR CDR3, the HTBI primer set was used together with the Qiagen OneStep RT-PCR kit. Libraries were constructed in a second round of multiplex PCR, after which size selection and purification were performed. Sequencing of the libraries was done on an Illumina HiSeq2000 using paired-end 100 bp reads. The authors processed their data as follows. SOAPnuke was used to process the raw data, removing reads that contained adapters or uncalled bases, had a mean Phred below 15, or lacked an exact match to the constant primer or identifier. COPE v1.2.5 was used to merge the high-quality paired reads, and each unique nucleotide sequence was defined as a clonotype. Clonotypes were aligned to IMGT TRBV, TRBD and TRBJ reference segments using MiTCR v1.1. Analysis was restricted to V-J combinations with a frequency above 0.0001, which covered about 99% of repertoires. The TCS score was defined as F50 (clonal expansion) divided by E x V (chaos), with BLOSUM62-based TCRdist calculated between CDR3 peptides within each V-J. Welch's t-statistics and random forest reduced 514 V-J features to 13, which were used in a naive Bayes classifier (R e1071). The public reads were reprocessed in TCRdb via fastp at Q25 and MiXCR, keeping in-frame beta chains. Entries are consolidated by CDR3 protein sequence, retaining the most common genes and DNA. The V and J calls here are based on TCRdb, not the publication. The sample table records nearly 250,000 distinct CDR3 sequences; roughly 17% of these occur just once. Around 30% of the sample is held by the ten biggest clonotypes.

The paper's findings and limits, for the study overall: In validation, the model predicted progression to ophthalmopathy a median of about 6.8 months before onset, with 65% to 71% sensitivity and about 72% specificity. Ophthalmopathy was separated from stable hyperthyroidism by a 13 V-J signature model, with around 88% sensitivity and roughly 81% specificity obtained in cross-validation and 80%/75% obtained in testing. Most expanded thyroid clonotypes (frequency above 0.001) were also detected in blood, suggesting blood repertoires may reflect thyroid immune responses. Sample size was not statistically predetermined, and investigators were not blinded to group allocation.

Ophthalmopathy patients had moderately to severely active disease, Clinical Activity Score of at least 3, NOSPECS grade of at least 4, and duration under 3 months. Exclusion was applied to patients with uncontrolled infections, other autoimmune diseases, pregnancy or lactation. Diagnoses were based on clinical symptoms, serum thyroxine and TRAb, thyroid ultrasound and orbital computed tomography. Ficoll-Paque density gradient centrifugation was used to isolate PBMCs from 8 to 10 ml of fresh peripheral blood. Total RNA was extracted using Trizol reagent, and RNA quality was assessed on an Agilent 2100 Bioanalyzer.

This TCR derives from a woman aged 18-35 years with Graves' ophthalmopathy. The chain is assembled from TRBV19 and TRBJ2-1; 11 central bases correspond to TRBD1. Sequences were obtained from blood. This receptor has the CDR3 CASSLWIVGTGGNNEQFF. The DNA is TGTGCCAGTAGTTTGTGGATTGTCGGGACAGGGGGTAACAATGAGCAGTTCTTC.